This T cell receptor (beta chain) originates from a study of blood T cell repertoires in COVID-19. Whole-study context: The study drew acute and convalescent COVID-19 samples from the United States, Italy and Spain.

In the authors' workflow: Scientists estimated how many nucleated cells there were by amplifying reference gene primers. The repertoire was sequenced with immunoSEQ multiplex PCR; TCRdb's copy has only in-frame clones and lacks some. D and trimming were read from the DNA, whereas the V and J calls and clone size are those reported in that table. The repertoire holds 310,000 or so clones, with just over 85% as singletons. This CDR3 contains 15 residues. Trimming cost V 6 bases and J 2 bases, with 14 bases left between them. Germline CDR1 and CDR2: SGHRS and YFSETQ. This sequence joins TRBV5-1 and TRBJ2-2, with D tentatively TRBD2 (6 bases). The clonotype was recovered from a woman aged 18 to 35 who had recovered from COVID-19. The sequencing sample was made of PBMCs or T cells enriched from blood (not recorded which). CDR3 protein: CASNPDGSNTGELFF. CDR3 DNA: TGCGCCAGCAACCCGGACGGGAGTAACACCGGGGAGCTGTTTTTT.